The 25 T cell receptor beta chains given below trace back to one sample, sequenced in a study of graft-versus-host responses after intestinal transplantation. Sequenced by immunoSEQ multiplex PCR; TCRdb stores in-frame clones only, minus some. The sample holds around 120,000 clones, 90% to 95% seen once. Their antigen targets remain unknown. The source material was unstimulated CD8+ T cells sorted from spleen or lymph node cells, sampled before intestinal transplant. The receptors were sampled from a human donor who received an intestinal transplant.

The chain recombines TRBV28 with TRBJ2-7; 8 bases match TRBD1. This CDR3 comprises 17 residues. The trim removed 5 bases at V and 3 bases at J, leaving 15 bases unmatched. Germline values: CDR1 MDHEN, CDR2 SYDVKM. CDR3: CASSPSSSRGRFYEQYF. The CDR3 DNA reads TGTGCCAGCAGTCCGTCTAGCTCCAGGGGGCGCTTCTACGAGCAGTACTTC.

On this clone itself: Other DNA sequences of this sample code for an identical CDR3. The chain has TRBV6-6 and TRBJ1-2, with 8 bases matching TRBD1. Per the germline V gene, CDR1 is MNHNY and CDR2 is SVGAGI (reference sequence). J lost 2 bases, V lost 8 bases, and 13 bases had no gene match. The CDR3 contains 16 residues. The CDR3 region is CASRGVMQGANYGYTF. CDR3 sequence (DNA): TGTGCCAGCCGGGGGGTTATGCAGGGGGCGAACTATGGCTACACCTTC.

The chain uses TRBV29-1 and TRBJ2-7; perhaps TRBD2 as D (6 bases). There are 13 residues in the CDR3. The germline V and J ends were trimmed by 5 bases and 0 bases, with 11 bases remaining between them. Germline V gives CDR1 SQVTM, CDR2 ANQGSEA. The CDR3, as DNA: TGCAGCGTTATTGACGGGAGCTCCTACGAGCAGTACTTC. Its translation: CSVIDGSSYEQYF.

This rearrangement joins TRBV19 to TRBJ2-1, with 7 bases identical to TRBD2. Germline CDR1 LNHDA, CDR2 SQIVND (reference sequence). The CDR3 runs to 20 residues. J gave up 12 bases and V 3 bases, and 29 bases lay outside the gene matches. The CDR3 sequence: CASSMNVGLADAINALGQFF. CDR3 coding DNA: TGTGCCAGTAGTATGAATGTGGGGCTAGCGGATGCAATTAATGCCCTTGGGCAGTTCTTC. Drawing the rest from reference TRBV19 and TRBJ2-1, the complete variable domain is DGGITQSPKYLFRKEGQNVTLSCEQNLNHDAMYWYRQDPGQGLRLIYYSQIVNDFQKGDIAEGYSVSREKKESFPLTVTSAQKNPTAFYLCASSMNVGLADAINALGQFFGPGTRLTVL.

The V gene is TRBV5-6, the J gene TRBJ2-3; D is possibly TRBD1 (6 bases). V lost 4 bases to trimming and J lost 1 base, with 13 bases between them. This CDR3 contains 15 residues. CDR1 is SGHDT and CDR2 is YYEEEE in the germline V gene. The CDR3 reads CASSPGPGGTDTQYF. CDR3 bases: TGTGCCAGCAGCCCCGGTCCAGGGGGCACAGATACGCAGTATTTT.

This clone was found once. This sequence joins TRBV2 and TRBJ2-1; no clear D. Germline CDR1 reads SNHLY; CDR2 reads FYNNEI. Trimming cost V 5 bases and J 6 bases, with 2 bases left between them. This CDR3 contains 10 residues. The CDR3 reads CASSPNEQFF. In DNA, the CDR3 is TGTGCCAGCAGTCCCAATGAGCAGTTCTTC.

The rearrangement links TRBV15 to TRBJ1-2; D is unresolved. V was pared by 0 bases and J by 4 bases, with 15 bases between. The CDR3 runs to 16 residues. Per germline, CDR1 LNHNV and CDR2 YYDKDF (reference sequence). The CDR3 sequence: CATSRDERVSIYGYTF. The CDR3 DNA is TGTGCCACCAGCAGAGATGAGAGGGTTTCGATCTATGGCTACACCTTC. Combining the CDR3 with reference TRBV15 and TRBJ1-2 gives the whole variable domain DAMVIQNPRYQVTQFGKPVTLSCSQTLNHNVMYWYQQKSSQAPKLLFHYYDKDFNNEADTPDNFQSRRPNTSFCFLDIRSPGLGDTAMYLCATSRDERVSIYGYTFGSGTRLTVV.

This clone showed up just once. The chain links TRBV11-1 to TRBJ2-3, with 8 bases identical to TRBD2. Germline loops: CDR1 SGHAT, CDR2 FQDESV (reference sequence). The CDR3 covers 15 residues. Trimming took 1 base from V and 5 from J; bases not matched to a gene: 5. The CDR3 loop reads CASSLGTSNVDTQYF. CDR3 sequence (DNA): TGTGCCAGCAGCTTAGGGACTAGCAATGTAGATACGCAGTATTTT.

The J gene is TRBJ2-1, the V gene TRBV11-2; D is ambiguous. Germline V gene lookup returns CDR1 SGHAT and CDR2 FQNNGV. The CDR3 consists of 15 residues. Trimming stripped 4 bases from V and 2 bases from J, with 12 bases between. In DNA form, the CDR3 reads TGTGCCAGCAGCTCATCATTATCCCCCTACAATGAGCAGTTCTTC. Amino acid sequence: CASSSSLSPYNEQFF.

This sequence joins TRBV7-3 and TRBJ2-1; D gene uncertain. Per the germline V gene, CDR1 is SGHTA and CDR2 is FQGTGA. Trimming stripped 2 bases from V and 9 bases from J, with 11 bases between. The CDR3 is 13 residues long. Here the CDR3 reads CASSLGLFGEQFF. In DNA form, the CDR3 reads TGTGCCAGCAGCTTAGGGTTATTTGGTGAGCAGTTCTTC.

The rearrangement links TRBV28 to TRBJ2-5; D is ambiguous. The tail of the sequence fits TRBJ2-7 better, so the J call may be wrong. CDR3 length: 12 residues. Germline CDR1 MDHEN, CDR2 SYDVKM. This CDR3 reads CASDRSPYEQYF. The DNA for the CDR3 is TGTGCCAGCGACCGGAGTCCCTACGAGCAGTACTTC.

The chain links TRBV7-6 to TRBJ1-4, with D hard to call. The V and J ends lost 5 bases and 8 bases respectively, with 27 bases between them. Germline values: CDR1 SGHVS, CDR2 FNYEAQ. CDR3 length equals 18 residues. The CDR3 coding sequence is TGTGCCAGCAGCCGACGGCCGGGGAGGGTAGAGGGATCAGAAAAACTGTTTTTT. It yields the protein CASSRRPGRVEGSEKLFF.

This chain connects TRBV21-1 to TRBJ2-1; the table assigns TRBD1, which was not confirmed against the DNA. TRBV21-1 is a pseudogene segment. The CDR3 is 12 residues long. CDR3 coding DNA: TGTGCCAGCACTCTTCGTCAGAATGAGCAGTTCTTC. This sequence encodes CASTLRQNEQFF.

V and J are TRBV10-2 and TRBJ1-1; D is uncertain. Germline V gives CDR1 WSHSY, CDR2 SAAADI. V was clipped by 6 bases and J by 4 bases, with 15 bases between them. This CDR3 contains 14 residues. The CDR3 sequence is CASSPSRGATEAFF. The CDR3 region has the DNA TGCGCCAGCAGCCCCAGTCGTGGTGCCACTGAAGCTTTCTTT.

The CDR3 DNA is TGTGCCAGCAGTTACTCAGGGGCCCCTCGTGGCTACACCTTC. The encoded protein is CASSYSGAPRGYTF. The V call is TRBV6-5, the J call TRBJ1-2, with D perhaps matching TRBD1 (5 bases). Germline loops: CDR1 MNHEY, CDR2 SVGAGI. Trimming shortened V by 0 bases and J by 7 bases, and 12 bases separated the two germline ends. This CDR3 is built from 14 residues.

V usage is TRBV5-6 and J usage is TRBJ2-1; the D gene is possibly TRBD2 (5 bases). From germline, CDR1 is SGHDT and CDR2 YYEEEE. The CDR3 contains 15 residues. V lost 4 bases, J lost 0 bases, and 11 bases lay in between. The CDR3 sequence: CASSVRRGSYNEQFF. DNA of the CDR3: TGTGCCAGCAGCGTAAGACGGGGCTCCTACAATGAGCAGTTCTTC.

This clone was counted once. The chain couples TRBV19 to TRBJ2-6; no clear D gene. In germline, CDR1 is LNHDA, CDR2 SQIVND (reference sequence). Trimming took off 4 bases at V and 2 bases at J, with 9 bases between the two ends. This CDR3 comprises 15 residues. The CDR3 spells CASSTTPTGANVLTF. The CDR3 DNA is TGTGCCAGTAGTACTACTCCAACTGGGGCCAACGTCCTGACTTTC.

In nucleotides, the CDR3 is TGCGGGAGGACGGGATCTAATGAGCAGTTCTTC. Translating gives CGRTGSNEQFF. The chain recombines TRBV20-1 with TRBJ2-1; weak D call: TRBD2 (6 bases). Germline loops: CDR1 DFQATT, CDR2 SNEGSKA (reference sequence). There are 11 residues in the CDR3.

J is TRBJ2-2 and V is TRBV5-8; D uncertain. The CDR3 totals 15 residues. Germline values: CDR1 SGHTS, CDR2 YDEGEE. The germline V and J ends were trimmed by 0 bases and 0 bases, with 6 bases remaining between them. The CDR3, as DNA: TGTGCCAGCAGCTTGGTAGCCGCGAACACCGGGGAGCTGTTTTTT. Its protein product is CASSLVAANTGELFF.

The genes are TRBV12-2 and TRBJ2-7. TRBV12-2 is a pseudogene segment. This CDR3 contains 15 residues. CDR3 region: CASRLGRGPRYEQYF. The DNA for the CDR3 is TGTGCAAGTCGCTTGGGACGGGGACCCAGGTACGAGCAGTACTTC.

V and J are TRBV27 and TRBJ2-7; D is uncertain. CDR1 is MNHEY and CDR2 is SMNVEV in the germline V gene (reference sequence). Trimming took 2 bases from V and 0 from J, leaving 11 bases between them. The CDR3 runs to 15 residues. The CDR3 DNA follows: TGTGCCAGCAGTTTAGGCTACTTAAGCTCCTACGAGCAGTACTTC. Protein sequence: CASSLGYLSSYEQYF.

The chain recombines TRBV27 with TRBJ1-1; possible D gene TRBD1, 6 bases. The germline CDR1 and CDR2 sequences are MNHEY and SMNVEV (reference sequence). Trimming cost V 8 bases and J 4 bases, with 11 bases left between them. The CDR3 covers 12 residues. The CDR3 here is CASSGVSTEAFF. As DNA, the CDR3 is TGTGCCAGCTCAGGGGTGAGCACTGAAGCTTTCTTT.

The V gene is TRBV29-1, the J gene TRBJ2-7; D ambiguous. The J call is uncertain, as TRBJ2-1 better fits the DNA end. This CDR3 contains 15 residues. The germline gives CDR1 SQVTM, CDR2 ANQGSEA. CDR3 DNA sequence: TGCAGCGTTATACCCCCCTCACCGTCCTACAATGAGCAGTTCTTC. Translation: CSVIPPSPSYNEQFF.

The rearrangement joins TRBV15 to TRBJ2-5; TRBD2 might be the D (6 bases). Germline values: CDR1 LNHNV, CDR2 YYDKDF (reference sequence). V was pared by 0 bases and J by 2 bases, with 13 bases between. There are 16 residues in the CDR3. The CDR3 DNA sequence: TGTGCCACCAGCAGAGATATCCGGGACTCTCAAGAGACCCAGTACTTC. Its translation: CATSRDIRDSQETQYF.

This chain uses TRBV6-1 with TRBJ2-7; D is possibly TRBD2 (5 bases). The length of the CDR3 is 15 residues. The germline gives CDR1 MNHNS, CDR2 SASEGT. V dropped 4 bases and J dropped 0 bases, with 13 bases sitting between them. The CDR3 region is CASSGLGSNSYEQYF. For the CDR3, the DNA is TGTGCCAGCAGTGGCCTAGGGAGCAACTCCTACGAGCAGTACTTC.